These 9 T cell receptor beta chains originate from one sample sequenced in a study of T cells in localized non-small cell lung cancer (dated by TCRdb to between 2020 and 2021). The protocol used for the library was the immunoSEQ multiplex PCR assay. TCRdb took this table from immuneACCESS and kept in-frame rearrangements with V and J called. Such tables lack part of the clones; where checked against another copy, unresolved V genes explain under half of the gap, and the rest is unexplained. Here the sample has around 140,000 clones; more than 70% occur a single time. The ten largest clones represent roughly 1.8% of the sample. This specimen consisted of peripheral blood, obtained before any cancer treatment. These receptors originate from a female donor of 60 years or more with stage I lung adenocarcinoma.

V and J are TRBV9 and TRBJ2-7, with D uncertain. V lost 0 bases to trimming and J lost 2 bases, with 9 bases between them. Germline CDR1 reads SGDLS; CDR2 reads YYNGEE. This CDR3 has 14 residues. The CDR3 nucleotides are TGTGCCAGCAGCGTAGATTTAGAAACCTACGAGCAGTACTTC. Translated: CASSVDLETYEQYF.

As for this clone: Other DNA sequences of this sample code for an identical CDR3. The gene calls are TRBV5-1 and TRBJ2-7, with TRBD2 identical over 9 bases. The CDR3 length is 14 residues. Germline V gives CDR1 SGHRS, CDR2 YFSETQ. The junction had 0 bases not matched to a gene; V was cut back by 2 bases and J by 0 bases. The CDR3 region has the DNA TGCGCCAGCAGCTTAGCGGGAGGCTCCTACGAGCAGTACTTC. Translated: CASSLAGGSYEQYF.

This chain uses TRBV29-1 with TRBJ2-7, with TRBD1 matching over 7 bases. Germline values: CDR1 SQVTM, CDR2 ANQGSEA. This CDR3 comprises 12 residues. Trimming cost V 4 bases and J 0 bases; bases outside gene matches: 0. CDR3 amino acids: CSVGDSSYEQYF. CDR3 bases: TGCAGCGTTGGGGACAGCTCCTACGAGCAGTACTTC.

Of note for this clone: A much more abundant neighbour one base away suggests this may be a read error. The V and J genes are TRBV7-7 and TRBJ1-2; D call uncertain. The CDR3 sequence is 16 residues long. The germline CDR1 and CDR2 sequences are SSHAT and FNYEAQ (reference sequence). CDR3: CASSPHADDLSPGYTF. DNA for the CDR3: TGTGCTAGCAGCCCCCATGCGGACGATCTGAGTCCTGGCTACACCTTC.

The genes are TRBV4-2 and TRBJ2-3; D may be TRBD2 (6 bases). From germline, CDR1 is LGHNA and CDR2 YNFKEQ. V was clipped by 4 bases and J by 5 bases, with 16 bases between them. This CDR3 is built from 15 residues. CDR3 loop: CASSLDPGVGDTQYF. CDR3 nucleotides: TGTGCCAGCAGCCTAGATCCGGGAGTAGGAGATACGCAGTATTTT.

The CDR3 here is CASSYSLGAQAFF. CDR3 bases: TGTGCCAGCAGTTACTCCCTGGGGGCCCAAGCTTTCTTT. This chain links TRBV6-5 with TRBJ1-1; D perhaps matches TRBD1 (6 bases). The CDR3 runs 13 residues. V was cut by 0 bases and J by 9 bases, with 11 bases left in between. Germline CDR1 is MNHEY and CDR2 is SVGAGI.

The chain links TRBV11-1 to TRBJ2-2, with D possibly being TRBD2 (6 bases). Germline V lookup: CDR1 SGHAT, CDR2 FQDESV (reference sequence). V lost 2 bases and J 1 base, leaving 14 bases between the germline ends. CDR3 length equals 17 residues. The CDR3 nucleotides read TGTGCCAGCAGCTTAAGGAGGGGCGTCGGGAACACCGGGGAGCTGTTTTTT. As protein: CASSLRRGVGNTGELFF.

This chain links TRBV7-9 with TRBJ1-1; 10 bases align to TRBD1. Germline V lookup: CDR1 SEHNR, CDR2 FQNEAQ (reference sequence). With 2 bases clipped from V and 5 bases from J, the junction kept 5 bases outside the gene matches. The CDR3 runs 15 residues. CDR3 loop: CASSLSTGGRTEAFF. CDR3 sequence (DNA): TGTGCCAGCAGCTTATCGACAGGGGGCCGTACTGAAGCTTTCTTT.

This CDR3 is CASSADRVRAEAFF. The CDR3, as DNA: TGTGCCAGCAGCGCAGACAGGGTTCGCGCTGAAGCTTTCTTT. V is TRBV5-4 and J is TRBJ1-1, with 7 bases matching TRBD1. With 4 bases clipped from V and 6 bases from J, the junction kept 9 bases outside the gene matches. Germline values: CDR1 SGHNT, CDR2 YYREEE (reference sequence). The CDR3 contains 14 residues.